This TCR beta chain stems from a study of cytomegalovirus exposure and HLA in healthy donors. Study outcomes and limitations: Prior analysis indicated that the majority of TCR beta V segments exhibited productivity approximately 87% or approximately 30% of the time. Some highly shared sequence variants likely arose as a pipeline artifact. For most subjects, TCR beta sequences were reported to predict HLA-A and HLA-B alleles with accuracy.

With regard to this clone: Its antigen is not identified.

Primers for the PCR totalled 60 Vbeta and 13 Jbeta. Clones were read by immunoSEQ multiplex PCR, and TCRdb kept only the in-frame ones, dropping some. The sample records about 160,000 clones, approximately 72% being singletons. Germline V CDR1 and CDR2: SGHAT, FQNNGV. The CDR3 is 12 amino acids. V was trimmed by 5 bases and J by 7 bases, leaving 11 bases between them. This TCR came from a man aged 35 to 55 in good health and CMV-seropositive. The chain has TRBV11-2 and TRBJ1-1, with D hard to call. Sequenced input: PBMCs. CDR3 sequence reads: CASSLITYEAFF. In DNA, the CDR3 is TGTGCCAGCAGCCTGATTACATATGAAGCTTTCTTT.